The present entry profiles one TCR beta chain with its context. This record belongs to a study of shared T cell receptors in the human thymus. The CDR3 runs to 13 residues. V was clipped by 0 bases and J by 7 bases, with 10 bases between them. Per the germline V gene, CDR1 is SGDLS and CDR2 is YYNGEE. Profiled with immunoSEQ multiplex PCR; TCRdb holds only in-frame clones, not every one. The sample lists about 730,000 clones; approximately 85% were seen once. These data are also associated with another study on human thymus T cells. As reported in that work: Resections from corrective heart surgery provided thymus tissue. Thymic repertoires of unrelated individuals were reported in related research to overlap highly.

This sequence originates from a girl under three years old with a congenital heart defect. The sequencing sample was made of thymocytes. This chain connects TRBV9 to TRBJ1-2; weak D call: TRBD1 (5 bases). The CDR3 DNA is TGTGCCAGCAGCGTAGAGCAGGGTGCTGGCTACACCTTC. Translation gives CASSVEQGAGYTF.